Sequencing of this T cell receptor (beta chain) was carried out in a study of cytomegalovirus exposure and HLA in healthy donors. Findings and limits, study-wide: V- and J-gene trimming of TCR beta was linked (in a later analysis) to a missense DCLRE1C variant.

The donors gave bone marrow, and they were healthy. 60 Vbeta and 13 Jbeta primers were used in PCR. Assay used: immunoSEQ multiplex PCR; TCRdb lists only in-frame clones, some missing. Seen here are approximately 150,000 clones, around 57% observed once, and the top ten hold roughly 1.9%. As regards this clone: Its antigen is currently unknown.

CDR3 length: 15 amino acids. Germline CDR1 and CDR2: SGHRS and YFSETQ. Trimming removed 3 bases from V and 5 bases from J; junction bases left unmatched: 8. This rearrangement joins TRBV5-1 to TRBJ2-1; 7 nucleotides line up with TRBD1. This TCR derives from a male donor in good health and CMV-seronegative. Sequencing was done on a sample of PBMCs. The CDR3 region has the DNA TGCGCCAGCAGCTGGGGGCCCGGGACAGACAATGAGCAGTTCTTC. Protein product: CASSWGPGTDNEQFF.